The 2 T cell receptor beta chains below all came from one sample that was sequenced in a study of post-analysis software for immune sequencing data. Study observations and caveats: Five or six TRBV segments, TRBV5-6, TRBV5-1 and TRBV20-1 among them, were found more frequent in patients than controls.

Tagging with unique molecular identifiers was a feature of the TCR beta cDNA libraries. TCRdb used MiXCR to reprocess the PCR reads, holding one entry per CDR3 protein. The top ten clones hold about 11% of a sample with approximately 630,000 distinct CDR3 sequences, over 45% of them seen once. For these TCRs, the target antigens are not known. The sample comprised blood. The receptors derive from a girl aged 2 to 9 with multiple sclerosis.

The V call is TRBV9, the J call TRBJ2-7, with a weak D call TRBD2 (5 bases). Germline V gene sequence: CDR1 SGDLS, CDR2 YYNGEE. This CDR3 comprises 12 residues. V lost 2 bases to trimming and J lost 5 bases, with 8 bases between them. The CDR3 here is CASSVGEDEQYF. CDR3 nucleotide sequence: TGTGCCAGCAGCGTGGGAGAGGACGAGCAGTACTTC.

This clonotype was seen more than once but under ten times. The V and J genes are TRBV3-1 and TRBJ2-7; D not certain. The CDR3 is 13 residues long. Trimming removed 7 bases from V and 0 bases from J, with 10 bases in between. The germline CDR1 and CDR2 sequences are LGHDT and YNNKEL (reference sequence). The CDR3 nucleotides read TGTGCCAGCACCTACGGCAGCTCCTACGAGCAGTACTTC. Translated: CASTYGSSYEQYF.